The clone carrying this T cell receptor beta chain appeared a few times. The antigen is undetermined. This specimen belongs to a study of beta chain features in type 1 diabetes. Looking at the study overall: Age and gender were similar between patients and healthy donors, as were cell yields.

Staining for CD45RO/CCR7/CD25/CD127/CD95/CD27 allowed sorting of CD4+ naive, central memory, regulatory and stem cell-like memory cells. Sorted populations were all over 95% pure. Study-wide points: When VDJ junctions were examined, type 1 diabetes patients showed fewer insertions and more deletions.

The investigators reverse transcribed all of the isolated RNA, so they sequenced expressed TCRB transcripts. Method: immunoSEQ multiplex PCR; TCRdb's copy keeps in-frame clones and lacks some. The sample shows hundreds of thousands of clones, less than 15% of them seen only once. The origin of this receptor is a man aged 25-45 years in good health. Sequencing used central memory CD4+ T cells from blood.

The CDR3 sequence is CASSLGQLAGGTKNIQYF. The CDR3 DNA reads as TGTGCCAGCAGCTTAGGACAGCTAGCCGGGGGGACCAAAAACATTCAGTACTTC. The rearrangement uses TRBV7-2 and TRBJ2-4, with 7 bases fitting TRBD2. CDR1 and CDR2 (germline): SGHTA, FQGNSA. Unmatched junction bases numbered 11, after V lost 1 base and J lost 2 bases. The CDR3 length is 18 residues.